The 22 T cell receptor beta chains presented below share a single source sample, sequenced in a study of blood T cells in healthy people across ages. The second PCR ran roughly 7 to 11 cycles with a sample-barcoded 5' primer and J-beta primers. TCRdb redid the calling of the 5' RACE reads with MiXCR, one entry per CDR3 protein. Of about 1,000,000 distinct CDR3 sequences in the sample, 40% to 50% were seen once. Input material: blood. These TCRs come from a woman aged 55-70 years in good health.

This clonotype was observed a few times. The chain uses TRBV10-3 and TRBJ2-3; 13 bases fit TRBD2. Per the germline V gene, CDR1 is ENHRY and CDR2 is SYGVKD. The CDR3 is made up of 14 amino acids. J lost 4 bases, V lost 8 bases, and 3 bases had no gene match. The CDR3 DNA reads TGTGCCATCGGGACTAGCGGGACGGCAGATACGCAGTATTTT. This gives the protein CAIGTSGTADTQYF.

This chain joins TRBV3-1 and TRBJ2-7; 10 bases align to TRBD2. Germline-derived CDR1 and CDR2 are LGHDT and YNNKEL (reference sequence). CDR3 size: 13 residues. V trimming: 0 bases; J trimming: 12 bases; junction bases outside the gene matches: 5. CDR3 nucleotide sequence: TGTGCCAGCAGCCAAGATCCAGGGACTAGCGCGTACTTC. This codes for CASSQDPGTSAYF.

The V call is TRBV20-1, the J call TRBJ1-2; no clear D. V was clipped by 6 bases and J by 4 bases, with 18 bases between them. This CDR3 is 14 amino acids long. CDR1 and CDR2 from the germline V gene are DFQATT and SNEGSKA (reference sequence). This chain's CDR3 is CSAEMGEVSYGYTF. In DNA form, the CDR3 reads TGCAGTGCGGAGATGGGAGAAGTGAGCTATGGCTACACCTTC.

The chain uses TRBV7-9 and TRBJ2-6; 11 bases line up with TRBD1. CDR3 length: 18 amino acids. V lost 1 base and J lost 2; bases outside the gene matches: 4. Germline loops: CDR1 SEHNR, CDR2 FQNEAQ (reference sequence). CDR3 in DNA: TGTGCCAGCAGCTTAGGGCGGGACAGGGGGACTGGGGCCAACGTCCTGACTTTC. Protein: CASSLGRDRGTGANVLTF.

The chain joins TRBV20-1 to TRBJ2-3, with D possibly TRBD2 on 6 matching bases. The V and J ends lost 0 bases and 1 base respectively, with 11 bases between them. The CDR3 loop spans 15 amino acids. Germline lookup yields CDR1 DFQATT and CDR2 SNEGSKA (reference sequence). The CDR3 bases are TGCAGTGCTAGAGATAGGGAGCGGGGCACAGATACGCAGTATTTT. It codes for CSARDRERGTDTQYF.

The chain combines TRBV20-1 with TRBJ2-7; the match to TRBD1 covers 9 bases. Germline V gives CDR1 DFQATT, CDR2 SNEGSKA (reference sequence). The CDR3 consists of 13 residues. The V segment lost 3 bases and the J segment 3 bases; nucleotides outside the gene matches: 3. CDR3 region: CSARQDRGYEQYF. Written as DNA, the CDR3 is TGCAGTGCTAGGCAGGACAGGGGCTACGAGCAGTACTTC.

This chain connects TRBV20-1 to TRBJ2-1; 7 bases align to TRBD2. Trimming cost V 3 bases and J 0 bases; bases outside gene matches: 5. The CDR3 consists of 15 residues. Germline CDR1 is DFQATT and CDR2 is SNEGSKA (reference sequence). The chain's CDR3 is CSASPIAGSYNEQFF. In DNA, the CDR3 is TGCAGTGCTAGTCCCATAGCGGGCTCCTACAATGAGCAGTTCTTC.

The chain links TRBV6-5 to TRBJ2-5, with D unresolved. Germline V gives CDR1 MNHEY, CDR2 SVGAGI. With 0 bases removed from V and 4 bases from J, the gap between germline ends came to 6 bases. CDR3 length: 13 residues. The CDR3, as DNA: TGTGCCAGCAGTTACTCGAGTATAGAGACCCAGTACTTC. Protein: CASSYSSIETQYF.

With respect to this clonotype: A much larger clone lies a single base off, so this may be a read error. The rearrangement uses TRBV15 and TRBJ2-7; D not certain. The CDR3 totals 13 residues. V was cut by 5 bases and J by 5 bases, with 13 bases left in between. Germline V CDR1 and CDR2: LNHNV, YYDKDF (reference sequence). The CDR3 spells CATSVSKGDEQYF. As DNA, the CDR3 is TGTGCCACCAGCGTTTCCAAGGGTGACGAGCAGTACTTC.

This clonotype was observed a few times. This chain connects TRBV12-3 or TRBV12-4 to TRBJ2-4, with TRBD2 identical over 8 bases. The end of the DNA is better explained by TRBJ2-7, so the J call may be wrong. This CDR3 region has 14 residues. The CDR3: CASREAGARGEQYF. DNA for the CDR3: TGTGCCAGCAGGGAAGCGGGGGCTCGAGGCGAGCAGTACTTC.

This clonotype was observed a few times. The chain employs TRBV11-2 and TRBJ2-4, with TRBD1 matching over 8 bases. The CDR3 runs 15 residues. CDR1 is SGHAT, CDR2 FQNNGV, per germline. Unmatched junction bases numbered 7, after V lost 5 bases and J lost 4 bases. CDR3 protein: CASSIRGQAKNIQYF. For the CDR3, the DNA is TGTGCCAGCAGCATTCGGGGACAGGCGAAAAACATTCAGTACTTC.

The V gene is TRBV20-1, the J gene TRBJ2-5, with a possible D match to TRBD2 (6 bases). The J call is doubtful: the DNA matches TRBJ2-7 better. The CDR3 has 12 amino acids. The germline V gene has CDR1 DFQATT and CDR2 SNEGSKA (reference sequence). The CDR3 region has the DNA TGCAGTGCTAGAGTGGAGGGAACCGAGCAGTACTTC. Translating gives CSARVEGTEQYF.

The gene calls are TRBV11-1 and TRBJ2-6, with 8 bases that match TRBD1. The CDR3 contains 19 residues. J was trimmed by 0 bases and V by 2 bases; bases with no gene match: 9. Germline CDR1 reads SGHAT; CDR2 reads FQDESV (reference sequence). Written as DNA, the CDR3 is TGTGCCAGCAGCTTAACCGGGACAGGACTGAGCTCTGGGGCCAACGTCCTGACTTTC. Amino acid sequence: CASSLTGTGLSSGANVLTF.

The chain recombines TRBV19 with TRBJ2-7; a possible D gene is TRBD2 (5 bases). Germline V gene lookup returns CDR1 LNHDA and CDR2 SQIVND (reference sequence). The V end lost 1 base, the J end lost 6 bases, and 13 bases lay between the germline ends. This CDR3 contains 14 residues. The CDR3 region has the DNA TGTGCCAGTAGTATAGGTGTAGGAGGTGTCGAGCAGTACTTC. Its protein is CASSIGVGGVEQYF.

About this clonotype itself: At one boundary the junction diverges from the germline segment, which might be a read error. V is TRBV5-1 and J is TRBJ2-1; D might be TRBD1 (5 bases). CDR3 size: 13 residues. The germline V gene has CDR1 SGHRS and CDR2 YFSETQ. The CDR3 here is CAGRAPPANEQFF. The CDR3 DNA reads as TGCGCCGGCAGGGCCCCCCCGGCCAATGAGCAGTTCTTC.

This clonotype was counted only a few times. The rearrangement joins TRBV7-3 to TRBJ2-3; TRBD2 matches at 10 bases. V lost 7 bases to trimming and J lost 5 bases; unmatched junction nucleotides: 12. There are 16 residues in the CDR3. Germline V gene lookup returns CDR1 SGHTA and CDR2 FQGTGA. The CDR3 sequence is CASTPGLAAFGDTQYF. The CDR3 DNA reads as TGTGCCAGCACCCCCGGACTAGCGGCGTTTGGAGATACGCAGTATTTT.

This clonotype has more than one count but fewer than ten. J is TRBJ2-5 and V is TRBV9; 9 nucleotides agree with TRBD1. The CDR3 length is 15 residues. The V and J ends lost 0 bases and 4 bases, in that order; junction bases with no gene match: 4. The germline V gene encodes CDR1 SGDLS and CDR2 YYNGEE. CDR3 nucleotides: TGTGCCAGCAGCGTAGGGGACAGGGAAGGAGAGACCCAGTACTTC. Translating gives CASSVGDREGETQYF.

This chain links TRBV29-1 with TRBJ2-3; 8 bases match TRBD1. The CDR3 consists of 14 residues. V trimming: 7 bases; J trimming: 2 bases; junction bases outside the gene matches: 8. Germline CDR1 is SQVTM and CDR2 is ANQGSEA. CDR3 region: CSADRGGSTDTQYF. The CDR3 nucleotides are TGCAGCGCCGACAGGGGCGGTTCCACAGATACGCAGTATTTT.

Comment on this clonotype: A much bigger clone sits one base away, suggesting this may be a read error. This chain connects TRBV28 to TRBJ1-2; D is unresolved. The CDR3 runs to 10 residues. V gave up 6 bases and J gave up 6 bases, with 5 bases separating them. Germline values: CDR1 MDHEN, CDR2 SYDVKM. Written as DNA, the CDR3 is TGTGCCAGCAGCTTCAATGGCTACACCTTC. Its protein product is CASSFNGYTF.

In its sample, this clonotype was seen many times. This chain links TRBV6-2 or TRBV6-3 with TRBJ1-1; 7 bases are shared with TRBD1. CDR1 is MNHEY and CDR2 is SVGEGT in the germline V gene. V was clipped by 6 bases and J by 6 bases; unmatched bases: 13. The CDR3 sequence is 15 residues long. CDR3: CASRKTGAVQPEAFF. The CDR3 DNA reads TGTGCCAGCAGGAAAACAGGGGCCGTGCAGCCTGAAGCTTTCTTT.

This sequence joins TRBV10-3 and TRBJ2-1; D may be TRBD2 (5 bases). The V gene's germline CDR1 is ENHRY and CDR2 SYGVKD. The CDR3 spans 11 residues. Trimming shortened V by 10 bases and J by 8 bases, and 12 bases separated the two germline ends. CDR3 nucleotide sequence: TGTGCCACCGGACTTTTCCATGAGCAGTTCTTC. This codes for CATGLFHEQFF.

This clonotype showed up just a few times. The V gene is TRBV11-2, the J gene TRBJ2-4; the D is unclear. V shed 7 bases and J shed 13 bases, with 17 bases lying between them. The CDR3 extends over 12 amino acids. Germline assignment: CDR1 SGHAT and CDR2 FQNNGV. CDR3 protein: CASTSSYNEQYF. The CDR3 DNA sequence: TGTGCCAGCACCTCTTCCTACAATGAGCAGTACTTC.